The entry below describes one T cell receptor (beta chain). Its antigen is unidentified. V dropped 8 bases and J dropped 7 bases, with 12 bases sitting between them. The CDR3 consists of 13 residues. The germline gives CDR1 SNHLY, CDR2 FYNNEI. The data were obtained in a study of shared clonotypes between healthy human individuals. Overall study context: Used for every donor were three CD4 naive, three CD4 memory, two CD8 naive and one CD8 memory plate. Study-wide results and limits: When naive CD4 clonotypes were compared across several donors, 4% to 6.5% were shared. The authors expected sequencing depth to affect clonotype sharing among donors.

Nashville, Tennessee was home to all donors, who were Caucasian adults. TCRdb keeps only in-frame clones here, not all; method: immunoSEQ multiplex PCR. The sample records about 600,000 clones, around 97% being singletons. The rearrangement joins TRBV2 to TRBJ1-6; D is undetermined. This TCR was sampled from a woman aged 25-40 years in good health. The sample was naive CD4+ T cells sorted from blood. Sample subset: CD45RA+ positively selected. The CDR3 DNA is TGTGCCAGCGGTCGGGGATGGAATTCACCCCTCCACTTT. Protein: CASGRGWNSPLHF.